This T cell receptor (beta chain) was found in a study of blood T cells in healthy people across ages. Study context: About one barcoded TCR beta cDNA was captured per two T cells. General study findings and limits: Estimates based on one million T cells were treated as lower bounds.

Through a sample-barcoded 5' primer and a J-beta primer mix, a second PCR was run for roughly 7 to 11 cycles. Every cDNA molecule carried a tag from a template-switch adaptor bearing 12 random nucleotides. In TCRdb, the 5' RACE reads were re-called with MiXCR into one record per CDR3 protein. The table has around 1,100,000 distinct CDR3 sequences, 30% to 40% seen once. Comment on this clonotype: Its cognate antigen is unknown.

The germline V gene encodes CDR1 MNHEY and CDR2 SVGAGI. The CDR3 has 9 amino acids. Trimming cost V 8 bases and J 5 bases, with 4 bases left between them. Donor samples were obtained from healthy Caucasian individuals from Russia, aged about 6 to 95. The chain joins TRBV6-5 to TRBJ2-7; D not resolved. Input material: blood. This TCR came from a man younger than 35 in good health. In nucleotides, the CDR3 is TGTGCCAGCGGGCACGAGCAGTACTTC. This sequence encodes CASGHEQYF.